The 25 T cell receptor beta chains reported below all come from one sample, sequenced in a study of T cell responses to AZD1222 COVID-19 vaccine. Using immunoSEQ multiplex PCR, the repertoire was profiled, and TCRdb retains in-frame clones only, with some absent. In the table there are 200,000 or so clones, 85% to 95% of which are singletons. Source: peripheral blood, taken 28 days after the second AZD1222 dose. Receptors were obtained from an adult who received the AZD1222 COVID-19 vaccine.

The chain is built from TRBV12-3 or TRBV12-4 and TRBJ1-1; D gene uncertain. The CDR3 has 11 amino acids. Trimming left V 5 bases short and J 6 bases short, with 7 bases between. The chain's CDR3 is CASSPLPEAFF. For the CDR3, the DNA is TGTGCCAGCAGTCCTCTCCCTGAAGCTTTCTTT.

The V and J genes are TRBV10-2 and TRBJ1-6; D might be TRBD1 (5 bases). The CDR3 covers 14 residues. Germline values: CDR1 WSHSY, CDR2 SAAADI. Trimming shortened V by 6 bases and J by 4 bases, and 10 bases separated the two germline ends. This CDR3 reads CASRTTEYNSPLHF. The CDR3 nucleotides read TGCGCCAGCAGGACGACAGAGTATAATTCACCCCTCCACTTT.

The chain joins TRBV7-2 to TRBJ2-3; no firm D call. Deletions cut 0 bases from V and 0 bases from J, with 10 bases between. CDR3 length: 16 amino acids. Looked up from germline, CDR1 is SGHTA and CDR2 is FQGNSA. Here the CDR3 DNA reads TGTGCCAGCAGCTTAGCGCTACAGACTAGCACAGATACGCAGTATTTT. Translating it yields CASSLALQTSTDTQYF.

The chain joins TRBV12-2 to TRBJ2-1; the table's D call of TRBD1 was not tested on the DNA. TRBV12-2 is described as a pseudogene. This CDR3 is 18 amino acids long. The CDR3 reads CASRSPPRGTASYNEQFF. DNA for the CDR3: TGTGCAAGTCGCTCCCCCCCCAGGGGGACCGCCTCCTACAATGAGCAGTTCTTC.

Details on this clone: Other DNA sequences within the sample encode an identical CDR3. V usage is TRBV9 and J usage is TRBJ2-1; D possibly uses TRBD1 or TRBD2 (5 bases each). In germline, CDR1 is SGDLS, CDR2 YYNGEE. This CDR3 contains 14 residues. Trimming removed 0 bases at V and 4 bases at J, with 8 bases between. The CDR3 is CASSVGGTYNEQFF. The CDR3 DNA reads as TGTGCCAGCAGCGTAGGTGGGACGTACAATGAGCAGTTCTTC.

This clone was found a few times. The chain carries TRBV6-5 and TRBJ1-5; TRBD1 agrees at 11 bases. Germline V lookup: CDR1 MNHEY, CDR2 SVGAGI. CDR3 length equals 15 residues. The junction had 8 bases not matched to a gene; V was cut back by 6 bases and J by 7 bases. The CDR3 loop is CASSGTGGVGQPQHF. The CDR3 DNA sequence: TGTGCCAGCAGCGGGACAGGGGGTGTTGGGCAGCCCCAGCATTTT.

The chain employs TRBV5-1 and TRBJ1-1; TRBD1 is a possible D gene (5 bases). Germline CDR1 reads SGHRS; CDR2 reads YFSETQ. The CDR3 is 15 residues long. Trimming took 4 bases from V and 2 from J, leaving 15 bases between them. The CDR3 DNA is TGCGCCAGCAGCGTCCCACAGGAATTCAACACTGAAGCTTTCTTT. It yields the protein CASSVPQEFNTEAFF.

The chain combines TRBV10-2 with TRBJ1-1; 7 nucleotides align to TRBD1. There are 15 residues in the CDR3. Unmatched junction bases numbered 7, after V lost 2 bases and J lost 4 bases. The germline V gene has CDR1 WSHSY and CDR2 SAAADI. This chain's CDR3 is CASSETDRRGTEAFF. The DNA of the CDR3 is TGCGCCAGCAGTGAGACGGACAGGAGAGGCACTGAAGCTTTCTTT.

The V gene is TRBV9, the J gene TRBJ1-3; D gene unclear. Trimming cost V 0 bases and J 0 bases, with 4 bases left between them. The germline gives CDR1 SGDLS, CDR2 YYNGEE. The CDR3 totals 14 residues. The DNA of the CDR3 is TGTGCCAGCAGCGTAGGATCCTCTGGAAACACCATATATTTT. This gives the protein CASSVGSSGNTIYF.

The CDR3 DNA follows: TGTGCCAGCAGCTTAAAGGGGCCCTTTGGAAACACCATATATTTT. Protein product: CASSLKGPFGNTIYF. The rearrangement links TRBV5-4 to TRBJ1-3; D is possibly TRBD1 (5 bases). V lost 2 bases and J 3 bases, leaving 12 bases between the germline ends. Germline CDR1 is SGHNT and CDR2 is YYREEE (reference sequence). This CDR3 region has 15 residues. The variable domain in full, completed from reference TRBV5-4 and TRBJ1-3, reads ETGVTQSPTHLIKTRGQQVTLRCSSQSGHNTVSWYQQALGQGPQFIFQYYREEENGRGNFPPRFSGLQFPNYSSELNVNALELDDSALYLCASSLKGPFGNTIYFGEGSWLTVV.

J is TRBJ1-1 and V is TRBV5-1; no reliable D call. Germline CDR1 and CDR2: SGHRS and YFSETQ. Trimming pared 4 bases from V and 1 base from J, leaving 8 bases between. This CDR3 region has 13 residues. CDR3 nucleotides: TGCGCCAGCAGCCGGGATTCGAACACTGAAGCTTTCTTT. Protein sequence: CASSRDSNTEAFF.

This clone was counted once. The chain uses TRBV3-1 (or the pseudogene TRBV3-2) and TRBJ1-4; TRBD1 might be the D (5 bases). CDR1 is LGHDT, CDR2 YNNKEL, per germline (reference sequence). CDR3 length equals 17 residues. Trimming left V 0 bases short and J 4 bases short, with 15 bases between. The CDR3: CASSQEGVGHYNEKLFF. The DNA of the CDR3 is TGTGCCAGCAGCCAAGAGGGGGTTGGCCACTATAATGAAAAACTGTTTTTT.

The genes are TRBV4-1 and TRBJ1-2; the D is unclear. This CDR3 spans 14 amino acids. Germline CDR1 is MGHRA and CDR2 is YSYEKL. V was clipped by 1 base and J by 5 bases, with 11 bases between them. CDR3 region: CASSQVGQAYGYTF. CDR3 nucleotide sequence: TGCGCCAGCAGCCAAGTCGGGCAGGCGTATGGCTACACCTTC.

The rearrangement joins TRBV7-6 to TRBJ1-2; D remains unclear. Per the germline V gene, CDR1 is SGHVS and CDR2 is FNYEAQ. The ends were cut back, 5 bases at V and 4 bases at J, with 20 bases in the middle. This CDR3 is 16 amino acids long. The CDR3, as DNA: TGTGCCAGCAGCCTAGGGTCCGGAGGCGAGGGCTATGGCTACACCTTC. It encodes CASSLGSGGEGYGYTF.

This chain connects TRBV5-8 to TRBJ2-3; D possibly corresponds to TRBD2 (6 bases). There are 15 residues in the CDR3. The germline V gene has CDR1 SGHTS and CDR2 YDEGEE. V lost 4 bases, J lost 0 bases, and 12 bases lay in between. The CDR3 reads CASSVAGLSTDTQYF. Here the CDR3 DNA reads TGTGCCAGCAGCGTGGCGGGACTCAGCACAGATACGCAGTATTTT.

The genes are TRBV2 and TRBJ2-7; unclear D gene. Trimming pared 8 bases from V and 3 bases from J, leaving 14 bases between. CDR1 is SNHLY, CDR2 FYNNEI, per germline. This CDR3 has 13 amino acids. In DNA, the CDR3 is TGTGCCAGCTTGGGTCAAAACCTCTACGAGCAGTACTTC. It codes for CASLGQNLYEQYF.

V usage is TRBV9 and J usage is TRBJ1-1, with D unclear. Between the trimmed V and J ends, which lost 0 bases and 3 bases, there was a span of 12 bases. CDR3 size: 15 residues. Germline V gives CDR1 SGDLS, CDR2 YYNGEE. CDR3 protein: CASSVGMESDTEAFF. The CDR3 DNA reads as TGTGCCAGCAGCGTAGGGATGGAATCGGACACTGAAGCTTTCTTT. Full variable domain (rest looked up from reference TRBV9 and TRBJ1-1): DSGVTQTPKHLITATGQRVTLRCSPRSGDLSVYWYQQSLDQGLQFLIQYYNGEERAKGNILERFSAQQFPDLHSELNLSSLELGDSALYFCASSVGMESDTEAFFGQGTRLTVV.

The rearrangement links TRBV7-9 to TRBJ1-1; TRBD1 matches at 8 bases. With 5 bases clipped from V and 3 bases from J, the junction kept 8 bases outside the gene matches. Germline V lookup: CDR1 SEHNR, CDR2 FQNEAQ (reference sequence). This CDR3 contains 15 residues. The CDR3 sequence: CASSPQGAGDTEAFF. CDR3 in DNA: TGTGCCAGCAGCCCCCAGGGGGCAGGCGACACTGAAGCTTTCTTT.

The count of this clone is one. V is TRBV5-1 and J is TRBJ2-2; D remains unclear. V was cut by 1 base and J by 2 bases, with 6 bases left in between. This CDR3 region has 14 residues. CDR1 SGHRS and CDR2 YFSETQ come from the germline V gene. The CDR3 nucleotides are TGCGCCAGCAGCTTGACAGTAAACACCGGGGAGCTGTTTTTT. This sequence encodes CASSLTVNTGELFF. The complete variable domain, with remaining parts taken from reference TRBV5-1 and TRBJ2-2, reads KAGVTQTPRYLIKTRGQQVTLSCSPISGHRSVSWYQQTPGQGLQFLFEYFSETQRNKGNFPGRFSGRQFSNSRSEMNVSTLELGDSALYLCASSLTVNTGELFFGEGSRLTVL.

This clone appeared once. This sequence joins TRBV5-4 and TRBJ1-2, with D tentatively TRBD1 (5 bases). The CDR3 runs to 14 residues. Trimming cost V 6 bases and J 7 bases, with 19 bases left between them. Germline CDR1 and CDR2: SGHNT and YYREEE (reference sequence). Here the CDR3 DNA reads TGTGCCAGCACCGACCAGACAGAGATCTTTGGCTACACCTTC. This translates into CASTDQTEIFGYTF.

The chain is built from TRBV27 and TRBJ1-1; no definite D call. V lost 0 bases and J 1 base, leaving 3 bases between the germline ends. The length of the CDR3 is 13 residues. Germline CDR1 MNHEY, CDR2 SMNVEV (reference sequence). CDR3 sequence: CASSLSPNTEAFF. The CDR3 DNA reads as TGTGCCAGCAGTTTATCGCCGAACACTGAAGCTTTCTTT.

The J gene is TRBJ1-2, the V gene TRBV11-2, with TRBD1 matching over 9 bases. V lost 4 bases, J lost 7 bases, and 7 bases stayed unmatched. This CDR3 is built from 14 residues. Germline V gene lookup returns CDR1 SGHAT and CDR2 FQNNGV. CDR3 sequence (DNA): TGTGCCAGCAGCTATGTACAGGGGGCGCGTGGCTACACCTTC. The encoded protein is CASSYVQGARGYTF.

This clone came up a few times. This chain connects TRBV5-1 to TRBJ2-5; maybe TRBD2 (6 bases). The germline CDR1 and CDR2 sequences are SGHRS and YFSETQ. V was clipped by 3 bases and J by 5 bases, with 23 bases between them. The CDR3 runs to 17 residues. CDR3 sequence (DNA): TGCGCCAGCAGCTCGATCCTCTCGGGGACGGGGGTGGAGACCCAGTACTTC. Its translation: CASSSILSGTGVETQYF.

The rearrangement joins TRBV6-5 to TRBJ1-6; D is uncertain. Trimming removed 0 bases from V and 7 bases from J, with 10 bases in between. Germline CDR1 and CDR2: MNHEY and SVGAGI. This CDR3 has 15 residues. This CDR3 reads CASSYSMDVNSPLHF. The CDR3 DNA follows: TGTGCCAGCAGTTACTCAATGGACGTAAATTCACCCCTCCACTTT.

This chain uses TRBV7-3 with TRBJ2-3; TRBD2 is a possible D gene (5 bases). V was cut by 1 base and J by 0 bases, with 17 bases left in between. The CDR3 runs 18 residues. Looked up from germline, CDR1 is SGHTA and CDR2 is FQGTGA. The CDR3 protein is CASSLKGGWGESTDTQYF. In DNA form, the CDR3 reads TGTGCCAGCAGCTTAAAGGGTGGGTGGGGAGAGAGCACAGATACGCAGTATTTT.